A single sample is the source of the 8 T cell receptor beta chains below, sequenced in a study of cytomegalovirus exposure and HLA in healthy donors listed by TCRdb under 2017. Library generation was performed with the immunoSEQ multiplex PCR assay. For the multiplex PCR, a mixture combining 60 forward primers for TCR Vbeta segments and 13 reverse primers for TCR Jbeta segments was used. Entries here come from immuneACCESS through TCRdb and include only in-frame sequences with V and J called. Some clones fail to appear in such tables; in the studies checked, an unresolved V gene covers under half of the shortfall, and the cause of the remainder is unknown. This sample lists roughly 180,000 clones; roughly 80% were detected once. The ten top clones hold about 2.4% of the sample. Sequencing input: PBMCs. These TCRs come from a male donor in good health and CMV-seronegative.

The rearrangement joins TRBV6-5 to TRBJ1-5; maybe TRBD1 (5 bases). The CDR3 sequence is 15 residues long. The V gene lost 0 bases and the J gene lost 7 bases, with 13 bases spanning the gap. The germline gives CDR1 MNHEY, CDR2 SVGAGI. In DNA, the CDR3 is TGTGCCAGCAGTTACTCGAGCAGGGTCGGCCAGCCCCAGCATTTT. Amino acids: CASSYSSRVGQPQHF.

V and J are TRBV6-6 and TRBJ2-1; 9 bases match TRBD2. This CDR3 is 15 amino acids long. The germline V gene has CDR1 MNHNY and CDR2 SVGAGI (reference sequence). V gave up 6 bases and J gave up 0 bases; unmatched junction bases: 3. The CDR3 coding sequence is TGTGCCAGCAGCAGACTAGCGGTCTCCTACAATGAGCAGTTCTTC. Translation gives CASSRLAVSYNEQFF.

The chain combines TRBV19 with TRBJ1-5; 7 nucleotides line up with TRBD1. Trimming cost V 7 bases and J 4 bases; bases outside gene matches: 10. The CDR3 is made up of 15 amino acids. Germline V gene data show CDR1 as LNHDA and CDR2 as SQIVND (reference sequence). The CDR3 DNA is TGTGCCAGTACCTTCGACAGGGAAAGAAATCAGCCCCAGCATTTT. This sequence encodes CASTFDRERNQPQHF.

The chain is built from TRBV6-5 and TRBJ1-1; D is uncertain. The CDR3 loop spans 16 amino acids. Looked up from germline, CDR1 is MNHEY and CDR2 is SVGAGI. V was cut by 2 bases and J by 0 bases, with 13 bases left in between. CDR3 region: CASSYAGMMMNTEAFF. For the CDR3, the DNA is TGTGCCAGCAGTTACGCAGGCATGATGATGAACACTGAAGCTTTCTTT.

V is TRBV19 and J is TRBJ1-2; D is ambiguous. The germline V and J ends were trimmed by 4 bases and 6 bases, with 12 bases remaining between them. The germline gives CDR1 LNHDA, CDR2 SQIVND (reference sequence). This CDR3 has 13 residues. The CDR3 nucleotides are TGTGCCAGTAGTAGGAGCGTTGAGCATGGCTACACCTTC. Residues: CASSRSVEHGYTF.

V gene TRBV5-1 combines with J gene TRBJ2-7, with TRBD1 matching 10 bases. CDR1 and CDR2 (germline): SGHRS, YFSETQ. There are 13 residues in the CDR3. Trimming took 4 bases from V and 3 from J; bases not matched to a gene: 1. CDR3 protein: CASSGQGDYEQYF. CDR3 in DNA: TGCGCCAGCAGCGGACAGGGGGACTACGAGCAGTACTTC.

The CDR3 nucleotides read TGCAGCGTGGATGGGACTAGCGGGAGGTACAATGAGCAGTTCTTC. Protein product: CSVDGTSGRYNEQFF. This rearrangement joins TRBV29-1 to TRBJ2-1, with 15 nucleotides matching TRBD2. The CDR3 contains 15 residues. CDR1 is SQVTM and CDR2 is ANQGSEA in the germline V gene. Germline trimming cut 6 bases from V and 4 bases from J; bases unmatched to any gene: 4.

In DNA form, the CDR3 reads TGCGCCAGCAGCTTATGGACAGGGGGGGGCTATGGCTACACCTTC. Its protein product is CASSLWTGGGYGYTF. V is TRBV5-1 and J is TRBJ1-2, with 10 bases matching TRBD1. CDR1 and CDR2 from the germline V gene are SGHRS and YFSETQ. Losses at the gene ends were 2 bases for V and 4 bases for J; bases not matched to a gene: 5. The CDR3 covers 15 residues.